A selection of T cell receptor beta chains follows, all from one sample in a study of blood T cells in healthy people across ages. TCRdb recomputed calls from the 5' RACE reads with MiXCR, one row per CDR3 protein. The table has around 1,000,000 distinct CDR3 sequences, 30% to 40% seen once. Input material: blood. All receptors come from a man between 18 and 29 years old in good health. CDR3s include the opening cysteine and the closing phenylalanine or tryptophan. A D gene is named only where the DNA matches it firmly. Clone sizes are given selectively: once, few, many, or a class where the clone is expanded.

v_gene,d_gene,abundance,j_gene,CDR3nt,CDR3aa
TRBV4-1,.,.,TRBJ2-3,TGCGCCAGCAGCCACCTAGGGGAGCGGGATACGCAGTATTTT,CASSHLGERDTQYF
TRBV12-3/TRBV12-4,.,.,TRBJ1-2,TGTGCCAGCAGTTTAAACAGTTACTATGGCTACACCTTC,CASSLNSYYGYTF
TRBV7-2,TRBD1,.,TRBJ1-4,TGTGCCAGCAGCGGCCAGGGGGGAATTAATGGAAAACTGTTTTTT,CASSGQGGINGKLFF
TRBV12-3/TRBV12-4,TRBD1,.,TRBJ2-1,TGTGCCAGCAGGACCCTTATGACAGGGATCGATGAGCAGTTCTTC,CASRTLMTGIDEQFF
TRBV9,TRBD1,.,TRBJ2-3,TGTGCCAGCAACCACGGACAGGTTCGGGATACGCAGTATTTT,CASNHGQVRDTQYF
TRBV4-1,TRBD1,few,TRBJ2-1,TGCGCCAGCAGCCATCCCGGGACAGAAGGAAACAATGAGCAGTTCTTC,CASSHPGTEGNNEQFF
TRBV18,.,few,TRBJ2-3,TGTGCCAGCTCACCACCCAACACAGATACGCAGTATTTT,CASSPPNTDTQYF
TRBV7-2,.,many,TRBJ2-7,TGTGCCAGCAGCTTAGCGACACAGGGCTACGAGCAGTACTTC,CASSLATQGYEQYF
TRBV4-3,TRBD1,few,TRBJ2-7,TGCGCCAGCAGACAAGAGACAGGGGGCGGATACAATGAGCAGTACTTC,CASRQETGGGYNEQYF
TRBV25-1,TRBD2,.,TRBJ2-7,TGTGCCAGCAGTGGGGCCACTAGCGGGGGCTCCTACAATGAGCAGTACTTC,CASSGATSGGSYNEQYF
TRBV12-3/TRBV12-4,.,few,TRBJ1-2,TGTGCCAGCAGTTTAGCGGGTTGGTATGGCTACACCTTC,CASSLAGWYGYTF
TRBV6-2/TRBV6-3,TRBD2,few,TRBJ2-1,TGTGCCAGCAGTTCGAGACTAGCGGGGGGCCACAATGAGCAGTTCTTC,CASSSRLAGGHNEQFF
TRBV12-3/TRBV12-4,TRBD2,few,TRBJ2-7,TGTGCCAGCAGTTTGACGCTAGCGGGGGACGAGCAGTACTTC,CASSLTLAGDEQYF
TRBV20-1,.,.,TRBJ1-6,TGCAGTGCCAGAGATCAGGGTAGTTCACCCCTCCACTTT,CSARDQGSSPLHF
TRBV19,TRBD2,.,TRBJ2-7,TGTGCCAGTAGTATAGGACTAGCGGGGTATGAGCTGCAGTACTTC,CASSIGLAGYELQYF
TRBV4-3,.,few,TRBJ1-2,TGCGCCAGCAGCCAAGGGGGGGCAGGGAGGTATGGCTACACCTTC,CASSQGGAGRYGYTF
TRBV12-3/TRBV12-4,.,.,TRBJ1-5,TGTGCCAGCAGTTCCGGGCCGACAGTTGGCTATCAGCCCCAGCATTTT,CASSSGPTVGYQPQHF
TRBV5-1,.,.,TRBJ2-3,TGCGCCAGCAGCGTTGTAAGGGAAGATACGCAGTATTTT,CASSVVREDTQYF
TRBV7-2,.,few,TRBJ2-1,TGTGCCAGCAGCTTAGAGATAGGGAACTACAATGAGCAGTTCTTC,CASSLEIGNYNEQFF
TRBV24-1,.,few,TRBJ1-2,TGTGCCACCAGTGATCCCCCTCGGGGGGCACTCCTGGATGGCTACACCTTC,CATSDPPRGALLDGYTF
TRBV27,TRBD1,few,TRBJ1-4,TGTGCCAGCAGTTCGACGGACAGGGGGCGTTGGGGTGGTGAAAAACTGTTTTTT,CASSSTDRGRWGGEKLFF
TRBV27,.,few,TRBJ1-2,TGTGCCAGCAGTTTAAAGAGGACAGATACCTATGGCTACACCTTC,CASSLKRTDTYGYTF
TRBV29-1,TRBD1,.,TRBJ1-1,TGCAGCGTCGGAATCGCCCCCGGGACAGGGGAGACTGAAGCTTTCTTT,CSVGIAPGTGETEAFF
TRBV11-3,TRBD2,few,TRBJ2-1,TGTGCCAGGATTAGCGGGGGGGATTACAATGAGCAGTTCTTC,CARISGGDYNEQFF
TRBV7-9,.,.,TRBJ1-1,TGTGCCAGCAGCTTAGGGACCCAAGACAGTGAAGCTTTCTTT,CASSLGTQDSEAFF
TRBV29-1,TRBD1,.,TRBJ1-1,TGCAGCGTGAGGGGACAGGGGAGGGTGGAAGCTTTCTTT,CSVRGQGRVEAFF
TRBV4-3,.,few,TRBJ2-3,TGCGCCAGCAGCCAAGATCTGAGGGGCCCTAGCACAGATACGCAGTATTTT,CASSQDLRGPSTDTQYF
TRBV4-2,.,.,TRBJ1-1,TGTGCCAGCAGCCGGATCCGGGACAACACTGAAGCTTTCTTT,CASSRIRDNTEAFF
TRBV20-1,.,.,TRBJ2-5,TGCAGTGCGCCCCCGACAGAGACTGGGGAGACCCAGTACTTC,CSAPPTETGETQYF
TRBV21-1,.,.,TRBJ2-5,TGTGCCAGCATCCGGGACAGTGCTGAAGAGACCCAGTACTTC,CASIRDSAEETQYF
TRBV2,.,.,TRBJ1-2,TGTGCCAGCAGTGATGGGGCCGGAACAGCGGGGGGTTATACCCTCTATGGCTACACCTTC,CASSDGAGTAGGYTLYGYTF
TRBV11-2,.,few,TRBJ2-7,TGTGCCAGCAGCTTACCGGTCCACAATGAGCAGTACTTC,CASSLPVHNEQYF
TRBV12-3/TRBV12-4,.,.,TRBJ1-2,TGTGCCAGCAGTTTCTATGGAGTGTCCGATGGCTACACCTTC,CASSFYGVSDGYTF
TRBV6-2/TRBV6-3,TRBD2,few,TRBJ2-2,TGTGCCAGCAGCCCCGGACTAGTCTCCGGGGAGCTGTTTTTT,CASSPGLVSGELFF
TRBV11-2,TRBD2,.,TRBJ2-1,TGTGCCAGCAGCTCAGGGACTAGCGGACCAATTTATCGGAATGAGCAGTTCTTC,CASSSGTSGPIYRNEQFF
TRBV2,.,once,TRBJ2-2,TGTGCCAGCGGCCCGGAGGCCGGGGAGCTGTTTTTT,CASGPEAGELFF
TRBV6-1,TRBD1,few,TRBJ1-5,TGTGCCAGCAGGAACAGGGGTTCGAGCAATCAGCCCCAGCATTTT,CASRNRGSSNQPQHF
TRBV4-1,.,.,TRBJ2-3,TGCGCCAGCAGCCAAGATCTCTCGGGCACAGATACGCAGTATTTT,CASSQDLSGTDTQYF
TRBV3-1,.,.,TRBJ1-5,TGTGCCAGCAGCCAAGATGCCGCGTCCCCCCAGCATTTT,CASSQDAASPQHF
TRBV20-1,TRBD2,many,TRBJ2-5,TGCAGTGCTAGATTGACTAGCGGAGAAGAGACCCAGTACTTC,CSARLTSGEETQYF
TRBV20-1,TRBD1,few,TRBJ2-1,TGCAGTGCTGGTGACAGGGGGATTGTGAATGAGCAGTTCTTC,CSAGDRGIVNEQFF
TRBV6-1,TRBD1,.,TRBJ1-2,TGTGCCAGCAGTGAAGATCCGACAGGGTACTATGGCTACACCTTC,CASSEDPTGYYGYTF